This TCR beta chain was sequenced in a study of T cells in Graves' hyperthyroidism and ophthalmopathy. As to this clonotype: What it binds is not known.

What was amplified from RNA transcripts were TCR beta CDR3 regions. A first-round RT-PCR of the TCR CDR3 used the HTBI primer set. TCRdb redid the calling of the multiplex PCR reads with MiXCR, one entry per CDR3 protein. This sample has fewer than 750,000 distinct CDR3 sequences; 46% occur once, and the top ten carry roughly 8.2%. Among the patients, aged 18 to 65, hyperthyroidism was newly diagnosed and had lasted under 2 months. Patients with uncontrolled infections, other autoimmune diseases, pregnancy or lactation were excluded. Study results and limitations: Median prediction lead before ophthalmopathy onset was around 7 months with the model.

V was clipped by 4 bases and J by 11 bases, with 20 bases between them. CDR1 is KGHDR, CDR2 SFDVKD, per germline. This CDR3 comprises 15 residues. The rearrangement joins TRBV24-1 to TRBJ1-5, with D perhaps matching TRBD1 (5 bases). This clonotype originated in a woman aged 18-35 years with Graves' hyperthyroidism. The source material was peripheral blood or thyroid tissue (not recorded which). CDR3 sequence: CATSDPRQTQETQHF. The CDR3 region has the DNA TGTGCCACCAGTGACCCTCGACAGACCCAAGAGACCCAGCATTTT.